This T cell receptor (beta chain) was retrieved from a study of response to subunit inactivated influenza vaccine. Study outcomes and limitations: New T cells are recruited in small numbers by each seasonal influenza vaccination, according to the authors' suggestion.

TCRdb called the RT-PCR reads again in MiXCR, with one record for every CDR3 protein. Here the sample spans roughly 710,000 distinct CDR3 sequences, 14% being singletons. V was cut by 5 bases and J by 4 bases, with 15 bases left in between. Germline loops: CDR1 GTSNPN, CDR2 SVGIG (reference sequence). CDR3 length equals 13 residues. Regarding this clonotype: Antigen specificity is unknown.

The specimen comprised PBMCs from blood, sampled 14 to 15 days before vaccination. The chain couples TRBV30 to TRBJ2-7; possible D gene TRBD1, 6 bases. The TCR comes from a man aged 45-65 years who received an inactivated influenza vaccine. In DNA, the CDR3 is TGTGCCTGGTCCCGGGACACGGGGTACGAGCAGTACTTC. Residues: CAWSRDTGYEQYF. Full variable domain (rest looked up from reference TRBV30 and TRBJ2-7): SQTIHQWPATLVQPVGSPLSLECTVEGTSNPNLYWYRQAAGRGLQLLFYSVGIGQISSEVPQNLSASRPQDRQFILSSKKLLLSDSGFYLCAWSRDTGYEQYFGPGTRLTVT.